In its sample, the clone carrying this T cell receptor (beta chain) was seen many times. Its antigen is not known. Germline trimming cut 2 bases from V and 2 bases from J; bases unmatched to any gene: 8. Looked up from germline, CDR1 is KGHSH and CDR2 is LQKENI. The CDR3 extends over 17 amino acids. This record comes from a study of response to subunit inactivated influenza vaccine. Study observations and caveats: The authors suggested that every seasonal influenza vaccination recruits few new T cells.

Using its own MiXCR run on the RT-PCR reads, TCRdb lists one record per CDR3 protein. The sample holds hundreds of thousands of distinct CDR3 sequences, approximately 13% seen once. Material: PBMCs from blood, obtained around 15 days before vaccination. This TCR was recovered from a man aged 50 to 59 who received an inactivated influenza vaccine. This chain connects TRBV18 to TRBJ1-4; 7 bases line up with TRBD1. The CDR3, as DNA: TGTGCCAGCTCACCAAACGAACAGGGGTTCACTAATGAAAAACTGTTTTTT. This sequence encodes CASSPNEQGFTNEKLFF.